This T cell receptor (beta chain) was sequenced for a study of cytomegalovirus exposure and HLA in healthy donors. Study findings and constraints: Most TCR sequences showed up rarely, but some public TCRs showed up in many donors. Specific recognition of CMV antigens was confirmed in vitro for a few chains (all CMV-associated). A later analysis showed that HLA-associated TCR beta chains had undergone more clonal expansion than equally common others.

The donors comprised healthy bone marrow donors. Of note for this clone: Its matching antigen is unknown.

The CDR3 totals 15 residues. Germline V CDR1 and CDR2: GTSNPN, SVGIG (reference sequence). Trimming took off 3 bases at V and 10 bases at J, with 19 bases between the two ends. PCR used 60 Vbeta primers and 13 Jbeta primers. Only in-frame clones appear in the TCRdb table, and some are missing; sequencing was by immunoSEQ multiplex PCR. Among about 190,000 clones listed, 80% to 85% were seen once. What was sequenced was PBMCs. J is TRBJ1-6 and V is TRBV30, with D possibly matching TRBD1 (5 bases). The TCR was taken from a man aged 35 to 55 in good health and CMV-seropositive. The DNA for the CDR3 is TGTGCCTGGAGGAGTAGACAGATTCTGGAATCACCCCTCCACTTT. Translating gives CAWRSRQILESPLHF.